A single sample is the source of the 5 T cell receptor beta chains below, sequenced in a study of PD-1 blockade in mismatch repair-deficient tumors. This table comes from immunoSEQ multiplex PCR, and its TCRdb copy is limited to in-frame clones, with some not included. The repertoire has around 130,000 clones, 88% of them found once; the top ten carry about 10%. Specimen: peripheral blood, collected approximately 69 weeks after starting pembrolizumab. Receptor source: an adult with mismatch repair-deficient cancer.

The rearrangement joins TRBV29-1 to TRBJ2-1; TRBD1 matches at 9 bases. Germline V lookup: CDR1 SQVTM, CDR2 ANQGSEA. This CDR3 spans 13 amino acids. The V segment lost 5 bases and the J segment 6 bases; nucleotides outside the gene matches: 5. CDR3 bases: TGCAGCGTTCGGACAGGGGACTTCAATGAGCAGTTCTTC. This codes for CSVRTGDFNEQFF.

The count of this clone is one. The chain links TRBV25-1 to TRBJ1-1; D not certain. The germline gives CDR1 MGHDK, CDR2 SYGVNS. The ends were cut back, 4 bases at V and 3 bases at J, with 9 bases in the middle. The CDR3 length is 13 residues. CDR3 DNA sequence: TGTGCCAGCAGTGGAGGAGACTACACTGAAGCTTTCTTT. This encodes CASSGGDYTEAFF.

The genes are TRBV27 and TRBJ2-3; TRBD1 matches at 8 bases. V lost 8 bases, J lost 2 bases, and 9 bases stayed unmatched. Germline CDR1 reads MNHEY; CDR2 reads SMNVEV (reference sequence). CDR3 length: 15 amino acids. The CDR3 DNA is TGTGCCAGCCACCCACCGACAGGGGACACAGATACGCAGTATTTT. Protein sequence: CASHPPTGDTDTQYF.

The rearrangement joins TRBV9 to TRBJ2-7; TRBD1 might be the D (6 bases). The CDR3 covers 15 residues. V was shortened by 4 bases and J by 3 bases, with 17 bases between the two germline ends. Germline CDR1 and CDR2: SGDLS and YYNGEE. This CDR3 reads CASSSVAGDFYEQYF. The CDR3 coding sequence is TGTGCCAGCAGCTCCGTGGCAGGGGATTTCTACGAGCAGTACTTC.

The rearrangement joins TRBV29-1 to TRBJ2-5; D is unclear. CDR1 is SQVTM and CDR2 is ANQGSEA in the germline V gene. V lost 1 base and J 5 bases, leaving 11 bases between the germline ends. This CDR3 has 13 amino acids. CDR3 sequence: CSVEARSWETQYF. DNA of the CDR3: TGCAGCGTTGAAGCCAGGAGTTGGGAGACCCAGTACTTC.